A selection of T cell receptor beta chains follows, all from one sample in a study of metastatic and nonmetastatic thyroid tumors. Via MiXCR, TCRdb re-called the PCR reads. The sample has about 20,000 clones; under 35% are singletons. The sequencing sample was made of blood. Receptor source: a female donor with papillary thyroid cancer or a benign thyroid nodule (not recorded which). Some clones in this sample may be carry-over from other donors' samples. CDR3s include the opening cysteine and the closing phenylalanine or tryptophan. D genes are given only for firm matches. Size is omitted from some rows. Given values are once, few, many or a class for expanded clones.

J: TRBJ2-2
D: TRBD2
size: .
V: TRBV6-4
DNA: TGTGCCAGCAGTGACGGGACTAGCACCGGGGAGCTGTTTTTT
CDR3: CASSDGTSTGELFF

J: TRBJ2-1
D: TRBD2
size: many
V: TRBV7-2
DNA: TGTGCCAGCAGCCTCGACCGCTGGGCTAGCGGAGACAATGAGCAGTTCTTC
CDR3: CASSLDRWASGDNEQFF

J: TRBJ1-1
D: .
size: many
V: TRBV3-1
DNA: TGTGCCAGCAGCCAAGAAGGTCGTAGTAGGGCTTTCTTT
CDR3: CASSQEGRSRAFF

J: TRBJ1-2
D: TRBD1
size: medium-sized
V: TRBV6-1
DNA: TGTGCCAGCGGCGGGGACAGGGGGCGCGACTATGGCTACACCTTC
CDR3: CASGGDRGRDYGYTF

J: TRBJ1-6
D: .
size: .
V: TRBV6-1
DNA: TGTGCCAGCGTGCCGGGGGGGAGTTATAATTCACCCCTCCACTTT
CDR3: CASVPGGSYNSPLHF

J: TRBJ1-1
D: .
size: many
V: TRBV5-1
DNA: TGCGCCAGCAGTGGGGGGCGGACTGAAGCTTTCTTT
CDR3: CASSGGRTEAFF

J: TRBJ1-1
D: .
size: .
V: TRBV11-2
DNA: TGTGCCAGCAGCTTAGCCCGACCCACTGAAGCTTTCTTT
CDR3: CASSLARPTEAFF

J: TRBJ1-2
D: .
size: medium-sized
V: TRBV12-3/TRBV12-4
DNA: TGTGCCAGCAGCCCAGGGTTGGACTATGGCTACACCTTC
CDR3: CASSPGLDYGYTF

J: TRBJ1-5
D: .
size: many
V: TRBV6-1
DNA: TGTGCCACCTCACAGGTTTTCAATCAGCCCCAGCATTTT
CDR3: CATSQVFNQPQHF

J: TRBJ2-7
D: TRBD2
size: .
V: TRBV6-2/TRBV6-3
DNA: TGTGCCAGCAGTACCGGGACTAGCTCCTACGAGCAGTACTTC
CDR3: CASSTGTSSYEQYF

J: TRBJ2-6
D: .
size: once
V: TRBV11-2
DNA: TGTGCCAGCAGCTTAGTTTCCCGCCTTTTAGCCTCTGGGGCCAACGTCCTGACTTTC
CDR3: CASSLVSRLLASGANVLTF

J: TRBJ2-7
D: TRBD2
size: .
V: TRBV11-3
DNA: TGTGCCAGCAGACGAGCGGGGGCGGGGTCCAAGCAGTACTTC
CDR3: CASRRAGAGSKQYF

J: TRBJ1-2
D: .
size: many
V: TRBV6-5
DNA: TGTGCCAGCAGTTACATGGAAGCTGGCTACACCTTC
CDR3: CASSYMEAGYTF

J: TRBJ2-7
D: .
size: many
V: TRBV14
DNA: TGTGCCAGCAGCCAAACAAGGACGCCCTCCTACGAGCAGTACTTC
CDR3: CASSQTRTPSYEQYF

J: TRBJ1-1
D: .
size: medium-sized
V: TRBV6-1
DNA: TGTGCCAGCAGTGAATTACCAGGGATCACTGAAGCTTTCTTT
CDR3: CASSELPGITEAFF

J: TRBJ2-1
D: .
size: many
V: TRBV12-3/TRBV12-4
DNA: TGTGCCAGCAGTGGCCTCTCCTACAATGAGCAGTTCTTC
CDR3: CASSGLSYNEQFF

J: TRBJ2-1
D: TRBD1
size: medium-sized
V: TRBV19
DNA: TGTGCCAGTAGCCTCGACAGGGTGACCTACAATGAGCAGTTCTTC
CDR3: CASSLDRVTYNEQFF

J: TRBJ1-1
D: .
size: few
V: TRBV6-9
DNA: TGTGCCAGCCGGAGGGGGGTGGACACTGAAGCTTTCTTT
CDR3: CASRRGVDTEAFF

J: TRBJ2-1
D: TRBD2
size: many
V: TRBV11-2
DNA: TGTGCCAGCGGCTTAGACCCAGCGGGAGGGCGGAGTGAGCAGTTCTTC
CDR3: CASGLDPAGGRSEQFF

J: TRBJ2-7
D: .
size: .
V: TRBV7-9
DNA: TGTGCCAGCAGTACGACGGGGGACGCTCGTCTTCAGCAGTACTTC
CDR3: CASSTTGDARLQQYF

J: TRBJ1-6
D: .
size: .
V: TRBV5-6
DNA: TGTGCCAGCAGCTTGTTTTTAGACAGGCCCACCCATCCCCTCCACTTT
CDR3: CASSLFLDRPTHPLHF

J: TRBJ1-2
D: .
size: medium-sized
V: TRBV9
DNA: TGTGCCAGCAGCAGACGGTCCTATGGCTACACCTTC
CDR3: CASSRRSYGYTF

J: TRBJ2-7
D: .
size: few
V: TRBV2
DNA: TGTGCCAGCTCCAGAGGCTACGAGCAGTACTTC
CDR3: CASSRGYEQYF

J: TRBJ2-3
D: TRBD1
size: .
V: TRBV19
DNA: TGTGCCAGTAGTATAGGGGGACAGGCAAGAGATACGCAGTATTTT
CDR3: CASSIGGQARDTQYF

J: TRBJ2-2
D: .
size: .
V: TRBV9
DNA: TGTGCCAGCAGCGTCGCCCCCGGTGGGGGTTCCGGGGAGCTGTTTTTT
CDR3: CASSVAPGGGSGELFF

J: TRBJ2-1
D: .
size: few
V: TRBV6-1
DNA: TGTGCCACTAAAAAGTTGGATGAGCAGTTCTTC
CDR3: CATKKLDEQFF

J: TRBJ2-1
D: .
size: .
V: TRBV11-2
DNA: TGTGCCAGCAGCGGGGGGACTGGAGCATACAATGAGCAGTTCTTC
CDR3: CASSGGTGAYNEQFF

J: TRBJ2-1
D: TRBD2
size: few
V: TRBV19
DNA: TGTGCCAGTAGTATCTGGACTAGAGGGAGAAATGAGCAGTTCTTC
CDR3: CASSIWTRGRNEQFF

J: TRBJ1-4
D: TRBD1
size: .
V: TRBV7-2
DNA: TGTGCCAGCAGCTTAGTCGGGACAGGGTATGAAAAACTGTTTTTT
CDR3: CASSLVGTGYEKLFF

J: TRBJ2-1
D: .
size: many
V: TRBV29-1
DNA: TGCAGCGTTGAAGTGGGGGCAGCATCCTACAATGAGCAGTTCTTC
CDR3: CSVEVGAASYNEQFF

J: TRBJ2-7
D: .
size: few
V: TRBV6-1
DNA: TGTGCCAGCAGTGCCCCCTCCTACGAGCAGTACTTC
CDR3: CASSAPSYEQYF

J: TRBJ2-7
D: .
size: .
V: TRBV6-1
DNA: TGTGCCAGCAGTCTAGGACAGACTAAAACGGGATACGAGCAGTACTTC
CDR3: CASSLGQTKTGYEQYF

J: TRBJ2-1
D: TRBD2
size: .
V: TRBV15
DNA: TGTGCCACCAGCGGGGACTACCACAATGAGCAGTTCTTC
CDR3: CATSGDYHNEQFF

J: TRBJ2-3
D: .
size: many
V: TRBV20-1
DNA: TGCAGCCTCGTAACGGGAAAGACAGATACGCAGTATTTT
CDR3: CSLVTGKTDTQYF

J: TRBJ2-7
D: TRBD1
size: .
V: TRBV9
DNA: TGTGCCAGCAGCGTAGGACAGGGTGGGATCCACGAGCAGTACTTC
CDR3: CASSVGQGGIHEQYF

J: TRBJ2-3
D: TRBD1
size: .
V: TRBV15
DNA: TGTGCCACCAGCAGGGACAGGGGAAATCCAGGCACAGATACGCAGTATTTT
CDR3: CATSRDRGNPGTDTQYF

J: TRBJ2-7
D: .
size: .
V: TRBV10-1
DNA: TGCGCCAGCAGTGAGTCGGGACTTAGGGATAACGAGCAGTACTTC
CDR3: CASSESGLRDNEQYF

J: TRBJ2-7
D: TRBD1
size: medium-sized
V: TRBV19
DNA: TGTGCCAGTAGTATAGACTGGGACAGCTCCTACGAGCAGTACTTC
CDR3: CASSIDWDSSYEQYF

J: TRBJ2-7
D: .
size: many
V: TRBV15
DNA: TGTGCCACCAGCGCCCGGGACGGTTCCTACGAGCAGTACTTC
CDR3: CATSARDGSYEQYF

J: TRBJ2-2
D: .
size: medium-sized
V: TRBV19
DNA: TGTGCCAGTAGTATAGATCAGGGGTCCGGGGAGCTGTTTTTT
CDR3: CASSIDQGSGELFF

J: TRBJ1-1
D: TRBD1
size: medium-sized
V: TRBV12-3/TRBV12-4
DNA: TGTGCCAGCAGCCGACAGGGAGTCACTGAAGCTTTCTTT
CDR3: CASSRQGVTEAFF

J: TRBJ1-1
D: .
size: .
V: TRBV20-1
DNA: TGCAGTGAACAGGCCCTAGTGAACACTGAAGCTTTCTTT
CDR3: CSEQALVNTEAFF

J: TRBJ2-2
D: .
size: many
V: TRBV9
DNA: TGTGCCAGCAGCCCCCGACCTGGGACCGGGGAGCTGTTTTTT
CDR3: CASSPRPGTGELFF

J: TRBJ2-6
D: .
size: medium-sized
V: TRBV18
DNA: TGTGCCAGCTCCCCAGTTCTCTCGGGGGCCAACGTCCTGACTTTC
CDR3: CASSPVLSGANVLTF

J: TRBJ1-2
D: .
size: medium-sized
V: TRBV6-1
DNA: TGTGCCAGCAGTGGCCAGGACAGCTTATTCTATGGCTACACCTTC
CDR3: CASSGQDSLFYGYTF

J: TRBJ2-3
D: TRBD2
size: .
V: TRBV20-1
DNA: TGCAGTGCTAGGGGGACTAGCGGGAGGCATGATACGCAGTATTTT
CDR3: CSARGTSGRHDTQYF

J: TRBJ2-1
D: .
size: .
V: TRBV20-1
DNA: TGCAGTGCTACCCCGAGAACCCGCTCCTACAATGAGCAGTTCTTC
CDR3: CSATPRTRSYNEQFF

J: TRBJ2-7
D: .
size: few
V: TRBV12-3/TRBV12-4
DNA: TGTGCCAACAGTTTGGACCCGCAGGGGTACGAGCAGTACTTC
CDR3: CANSLDPQGYEQYF

J: TRBJ2-7
D: .
size: .
V: TRBV30
DNA: TGTGCCTGGAGTGTTAAGGCAGTATCCTACGAGCAGTACTTC
CDR3: CAWSVKAVSYEQYF

J: TRBJ2-7
D: .
size: few
V: TRBV20-1
DNA: TGCAGTGCTAGGGACTATACCGGCTACGAGCAGTACTTC
CDR3: CSARDYTGYEQYF

J: TRBJ1-2
D: .
size: medium-sized
V: TRBV6-1
DNA: TGTGCCAGCGCCCCGGGACAAGCGCTCTATGGCTACACCTTC
CDR3: CASAPGQALYGYTF

J: TRBJ2-3
D: .
size: .
V: TRBV20-1
DNA: TGCAGTGCTAGCGTTCCAGGCACAGATACGCAGTATTTT
CDR3: CSASVPGTDTQYF

J: TRBJ1-5
D: .
size: many
V: TRBV27
DNA: TGTGCCAGCAGCATACAGGTTTTGGGGCCCCAGCATTTT
CDR3: CASSIQVLGPQHF